These T cell receptor beta chains were read from a single sample in a study of cytomegalovirus exposure and HLA in healthy donors. Generated by immunoSEQ multiplex PCR, the TCRdb table keeps only in-frame clones and is missing some. Of approximately 150,000 clones listed, around 65% are singletons. Sequencing was done on a sample of PBMCs. The receptors shown here come from a woman aged 35 to 49 in good health and CMV-seropositive. Both conserved end residues are part of each CDR3. A D gene is named only where the DNA matches it firmly. For some rows the clone size is stated as once, few or many, or as a class when expanded; others skip it.

.,TRBV28,TRBJ1-5,.,TGTGCCAGCAGTTTATATGGACAGTTTAGCAATCAGCCCCAGCATTTT,CASSLYGQFSNQPQHF
once,TRBV19,TRBJ1-3,.,TGTGCCAGTAGTCTCCAATCTGGACAGTGGGCGGTAAACACCATATATTTT,CASSLQSGQWAVNTIYF
.,TRBV5-1,TRBJ2-2,TRBD1,TGCGCCAGCAGCTTGACCCAGGGACAGGGGGCACGAGGGGAGCTGTTTTTT,CASSLTQGQGARGELFF
.,TRBV10-1,TRBJ1-4,TRBD1,TGCGCCAGCAGTGGTTATCCCGAATTGAGGGGGCGAGGGGATGAAAAACTGTTTTTT,CASSGYPELRGRGDEKLFF
.,TRBV6-6,TRBJ1-2,.,TGTGCCAGCAGTTACCCAGGGGACAACTATGGCTACACCTTC,CASSYPGDNYGYTF
.,TRBV10-3,TRBJ2-2,.,TGTGCCATCAGTGAGTTAACAGGTGGCACCGGGGAGCTGTTTTTT,CAISELTGGTGELFF
.,TRBV9,TRBJ1-3,.,TGTGCCAGCACCCCGAGGGCCAACCTTGGAAACACCATATATTTT,CASTPRANLGNTIYF
.,TRBV29-1,TRBJ2-7,.,TGCAGCGTTGCTTACAGGGGAGGTAACGAGCAGTACTTC,CSVAYRGGNEQYF
.,TRBV4-2,TRBJ2-7,.,TGTGCCAGCAGCCGCGGCTCGGCCAGCTCCTACGAGCAGTACTTC,CASSRGSASSYEQYF
once,TRBV29-1,TRBJ2-7,TRBD2,TGCAGCGTTGAAGATCCGCTAGCGGAAACCTACGAGCAGTACTTC,CSVEDPLAETYEQYF
.,TRBV9,TRBJ2-1,TRBD2,TGTGCCAGCAGCGGAGCGGGAGGGAGGAGCTCCTACAATGAGCAGTTCTTC,CASSGAGGRSSYNEQFF
.,TRBV4-3,TRBJ1-5,TRBD1,TGCGCCAGCAGCCAAGAGCGACAGGGCGATCAGCCCCAGCATTTT,CASSQERQGDQPQHF
.,TRBV29-1,TRBJ2-7,TRBD1,TGCAGCGCCCGACAGGGGTCCTACGAGCAGTACTTC,CSARQGSYEQYF
.,TRBV4-1,TRBJ1-6,.,TGCGCCAGCAGCCAAGAAGAGGTGAATAATTCACCCCTCCACTTT,CASSQEEVNNSPLHF
.,TRBV5-1,TRBJ2-2,.,TGCGCCAGCAGCCTGGACGTAGGGGATAGGACCGGGGAGCTGTTTTTT,CASSLDVGDRTGELFF
.,TRBV14,TRBJ2-1,TRBD2,TGTGCCAGCAGCCAAGCTCTAGCGGCCCAATCCTACAATGAGCAGTTCTTC,CASSQALAAQSYNEQFF
.,TRBV5-1,TRBJ2-7,TRBD1,TGCGCCAGCAGCCCGGACAGGCAAGGCTACGAGCAGTACTTC,CASSPDRQGYEQYF
.,TRBV11-2,TRBJ2-6,.,TGTGCCAGCAGCTTAGAGAGGGTGTCTGGGGCCAACGTCCTGACTTTC,CASSLERVSGANVLTF
few,TRBV11-2,TRBJ2-5,TRBD2,TGTGCCAGCAGCTTAGGGTTAGCGGGAGGCCTCCGAGAGACCCAGTACTTC,CASSLGLAGGLRETQYF
few,TRBV27,TRBJ2-6,.,TGTGCCAGCAACATCTGGGAGAGCCCCAGGGCCAACGTCCTGACTTTC,CASNIWESPRANVLTF
.,TRBV2,TRBJ2-5,TRBD2,TGTGCCAGCAGTGCGTTACTAGCGGGAGTGGTGGAGACCCAGTACTTC,CASSALLAGVVETQYF
.,TRBV5-1,TRBJ2-5,.,TGCGCCAGCAGCTTGGGGCAGGGGAAAGAGACCCAGTACTTC,CASSLGQGKETQYF
.,TRBV9,TRBJ2-1,TRBD1,TGTGCCAGCAGCGGACAGACAGGGGGTAATTACAATGAGCAGTTCTTC,CASSGQTGGNYNEQFF
.,TRBV6-5,TRBJ2-5,.,TGTGCCAGCAGTTCCCGGACTCTCCAAGAGACCCAGTACTTC,CASSSRTLQETQYF
.,TRBV4-3,TRBJ2-3,TRBD1,TGCGCCAGCAGCAGAGGACAGGGGTTGACAGATACGCAGTATTTT,CASSRGQGLTDTQYF
.,TRBV7-2,TRBJ2-7,TRBD2,TGTGCCAGCAGCTTAGGAGGCGGGGGTGTATCCGAGCAGTACTTC,CASSLGGGGVSEQYF
few,TRBV29-1,TRBJ2-1,TRBD2,TGCAGCGTTGAAGGGACGGGACTAGCGGGATCCATCACACAGTTCTTC,CSVEGTGLAGSITQFF
.,TRBV7-2,TRBJ2-3,.,TGTGCCAGCAGTTTAAACCAGGGGACAGATACGCAGTATTTT,CASSLNQGTDTQYF
.,TRBV4-2,TRBJ1-1,.,TGTGCCAGCAGCCAAGCGGTCGACACTGAAGCTTTCTTT,CASSQAVDTEAFF
few,TRBV6-5,TRBJ2-3,TRBD2,TGTGCCAGCAGTTCGGGGGGGGAGGATACGCAGTATTTT,CASSSGGEDTQYF
.,TRBV10-3,TRBJ2-5,TRBD1,TGTGCCATCAGTGAAGGACAGGGACTGAGGGAGACCCAGTACTTC,CAISEGQGLRETQYF
.,TRBV5-1,TRBJ2-7,TRBD1,TGCGCCAGCAGCGTACAGGGGGCAAAGATTTACGAGCAGTACTTC,CASSVQGAKIYEQYF
.,TRBV15,TRBJ1-4,.,TGTGCCACCAGCCGCGCCCACAGCCTGCAGGAAAAACTGTTTTTT,CATSRAHSLQEKLFF
.,TRBV5-6,TRBJ1-2,TRBD1,TGTGCCAGCAGCCCCGACAGGGGGTCTCTCCCGTTCTATGGCTACACCTTC,CASSPDRGSLPFYGYTF
.,TRBV7-2,TRBJ2-2,.,TGTGCCAGCAAACCAGCGGAGGTCACCGGGGAGCTGTTTTTT,CASKPAEVTGELFF
.,TRBV10-1,TRBJ1-6,.,TGCGCCAGCAACATCCAGGGGTATTGTTGTTCACCCCTCCACTTT,CASNIQGYCCSPLHF
few,TRBV18,TRBJ2-7,TRBD2,TGTGCCAGCTCACCACCGACTAGCGGGGGGCGGACCTACGAGCAGTACTTC,CASSPPTSGGRTYEQYF
.,TRBV9,TRBJ2-1,.,TGTGCCAGCAGCGTAGTTACAATTGGCAATGAGCAGTTCTTC,CASSVVTIGNEQFF
few,TRBV19,TRBJ2-2,TRBD1,TGTGCCAGTAGTATCAGACTCAGGGGGCTAGGCACCGGGGAGCTGTTTTTT,CASSIRLRGLGTGELFF
.,TRBV7-9,TRBJ2-1,TRBD2,TGTGCCAGCAGCTTAGTAGCGGGAGAGCAGTTCTTC,CASSLVAGEQFF